Following are 16 T cell receptor beta chains from one sample sequenced in a study of cytomegalovirus exposure and HLA in healthy donors. Primers included in the PCR were 60 Vbeta and 13 Jbeta primers. Profiling relied on immunoSEQ multiplex PCR, and the TCRdb table lists in-frame clones only, not all of them. Among 130,000 to 150,000 clones listed, 60% to 85% were seen once. The material sequenced was PBMCs. Receptors originate from a middle-aged woman in good health and CMV-seropositive.

V is TRBV6-1 and J is TRBJ1-3; 9 bases match TRBD1. J gave up 3 bases and V 0 bases, and 6 bases lay outside the gene matches. Per the germline V gene, CDR1 is MNHNS and CDR2 is SASEGT. This CDR3 is 17 amino acids long. The CDR3 here is CASSEAVGQGGGNTIYF. In nucleotides, the CDR3 is TGTGCCAGCAGTGAAGCAGTGGGACAGGGAGGTGGAAACACCATATATTTT.

This clone was observed a handful of times. The rearrangement joins TRBV7-2 to TRBJ2-1; 9 bases are a match to TRBD2. This CDR3 contains 17 residues. V was clipped by 1 base and J by 7 bases; unmatched bases: 11. The germline CDR1 and CDR2 sequences are SGHTA and FQGNSA. The CDR3 sequence is CASSLVGSGGPRNEQFF. In DNA form, the CDR3 reads TGTGCCAGCAGCTTAGTGGGAAGCGGGGGGCCTCGGAATGAGCAGTTCTTC.

The chain carries TRBV6-5 and TRBJ1-1, with D possibly matching TRBD1 (5 bases). The CDR3 extends over 14 amino acids. CDR1 and CDR2 (germline): MNHEY, SVGAGI. Trimming took off 7 bases at V and 4 bases at J, with 16 bases between the two ends. CDR3 sequence: CASTLGGAATEAFF. CDR3 nucleotides: TGTGCCAGCACCCTGGGAGGGGCTGCCACTGAAGCTTTCTTT.

The V gene is TRBV6-4, the J gene TRBJ2-3; weak D call: TRBD2 (6 bases). Germline V CDR1 and CDR2: MRHNA, SNTAGT. CDR3 length: 16 residues. The ends were cut back, 3 bases at V and 2 bases at J, with 15 bases in the middle. CDR3 sequence reads: CASSESWRGDTDTQYF. The CDR3 DNA reads as TGTGCCAGCAGTGAATCGTGGCGGGGAGACACAGATACGCAGTATTTT.

The rearrangement joins TRBV5-1 to TRBJ2-5, with TRBD2 matching over 7 bases. With 3 bases clipped from V and 4 bases from J, the junction kept 9 bases outside the gene matches. Germline loops: CDR1 SGHRS, CDR2 YFSETQ. CDR3 length: 15 amino acids. The CDR3 loop is CASSYRPGGSETQYF. The CDR3 nucleotides read TGCGCCAGCAGCTACCGACCCGGGGGGTCAGAGACCCAGTACTTC.

This chain uses TRBV5-1 with TRBJ1-4, with D possibly matching TRBD1 (5 bases). Deletions cut 4 bases from V and 4 bases from J, with 11 bases between. Per the germline V gene, CDR1 is SGHRS and CDR2 is YFSETQ. This CDR3 contains 14 residues. CDR3 bases: TGCGCCAGCAGCCCAGGGAATAGTAATGAAAAACTGTTTTTT. This gives the protein CASSPGNSNEKLFF.

The chain joins TRBV5-6 to TRBJ2-5; D may be TRBD2 (5 bases). Germline V gene data show CDR1 as SGHDT and CDR2 as YYEEEE. V lost 7 bases to trimming and J lost 1 base, with 11 bases between them. The CDR3 loop spans 13 amino acids. The DNA for the CDR3 is TGTGCCAGCTGTCTCGGGATCCAAGAGACCCAGTACTTC. It translates to CASCLGIQETQYF.

Written as DNA, the CDR3 is TGTGCCACCAGCAGAGATCGGTCAGGTTTTGTGTACTTC. Its translation is CATSRDRSGFVYF. This chain links TRBV15 with TRBJ2-5; D is unclear. The V gene's germline CDR1 is LNHNV and CDR2 YYDKDF (reference sequence). The CDR3 length is 13 residues. V was pared by 0 bases and J by 13 bases, with 15 bases between.

This clone was seen once. The chain combines TRBV6-5 with TRBJ1-1, with a weak D call TRBD1 (5 bases). The V gene lost 1 base and the J gene lost 5 bases, with 14 bases spanning the gap. This CDR3 is 15 amino acids long. CDR1 and CDR2 from the germline V gene are MNHEY and SVGAGI. The CDR3 protein is CASSYLRGGSTEAFF. DNA for the CDR3: TGTGCCAGCAGTTACTTAAGGGGTGGTTCGACTGAAGCTTTCTTT.

This chain links TRBV29-1 with TRBJ2-3, with 13 bases fitting TRBD2. This CDR3 region has 16 residues. The V and J ends lost 3 bases and 4 bases, in that order; junction bases with no gene match: 7. Germline loops: CDR1 SQVTM, CDR2 ANQGSEA. The DNA for the CDR3 is TGCAGCGTTGACAGGACTAGCGGGAGTAGCGCAGATACGCAGTATTTT. Its protein is CSVDRTSGSSADTQYF.

The chain has TRBV9 and TRBJ1-1, with a weak D call TRBD1 (6 bases). The CDR3 extends over 14 amino acids. Germline loops: CDR1 SGDLS, CDR2 YYNGEE. V was pared by 0 bases and J by 4 bases, with 10 bases between. The CDR3 is CASSVGQVFTEAFF. The CDR3 coding sequence is TGTGCCAGCAGCGTAGGACAGGTGTTCACTGAAGCTTTCTTT.

V gene TRBV27 combines with J gene TRBJ2-7, with 8 bases that match TRBD2. This CDR3 region has 15 residues. V dropped 4 bases and J dropped 2; count of bases not matched to a gene: 7. Germline V gene lookup returns CDR1 MNHEY and CDR2 SMNVEV (reference sequence). The CDR3 DNA reads as TGTGCCAGCAGTTCCCCGGGACTAGTCACCTACGAGCAGTACTTC. It codes for CASSSPGLVTYEQYF.

This clone was seen more than once but under ten times. V gene TRBV2 combines with J gene TRBJ2-1; TRBD2 matches 10 bases. V trimming: 7 bases; J trimming: 5 bases; junction bases outside the gene matches: 5. The CDR3 runs 14 residues. Per germline, CDR1 SNHLY and CDR2 FYNNEI. The CDR3 reads CASTGLAVDNEQFF. CDR3 DNA sequence: TGTGCCAGCACAGGACTAGCGGTCGACAATGAGCAGTTCTTC.

The CDR3 DNA reads TGCGCCAGCAGCCAAGATCCCGGACAATCAGGAGAAAAACTGTTTTTT. Translation gives CASSQDPGQSGEKLFF. V is TRBV4-1 and J is TRBJ1-4; D is perhaps TRBD1 (5 bases). Trimming stripped 0 bases from V and 8 bases from J, with 16 bases between. CDR1 is MGHRA and CDR2 is YSYEKL in the germline V gene. The CDR3 runs to 16 residues.

Turning to this clone: Other nucleotide sequences in the sample specify the same CDR3. This sequence joins TRBV9 and TRBJ2-3, with TRBD2 identical over 7 bases. Germline values: CDR1 SGDLS, CDR2 YYNGEE. The CDR3 has 14 residues. V lost 2 bases to trimming and J lost 0 bases; unmatched junction nucleotides: 0. DNA of the CDR3: TGTGCCAGCAGCGTTAGCGGGAGCACAGATACGCAGTATTTT. It translates to CASSVSGSTDTQYF.

The V call is TRBV2, the J call TRBJ1-1; D ambiguous. Looked up from germline, CDR1 is SNHLY and CDR2 is FYNNEI. The germline V and J ends were trimmed by 6 bases and 1 base, with 12 bases remaining between them. The CDR3 contains 14 residues. The CDR3 DNA reads TGTGCCAGCAGACTAACCCCTCAGAACACTGAAGCTTTCTTT. Protein: CASRLTPQNTEAFF.